These 13 T cell receptor beta chains came from one sample sequenced in a study of blood T cell repertoires in COVID-19. Assay used: immunoSEQ multiplex PCR; TCRdb lists only in-frame clones, some missing. Of about 240,000 clones detected, 70% to 90% appear once; the ten largest clones hold about 3.5%. The sample was PBMCs or T cells enriched from blood (not recorded which). All receptors come from a woman aged 40-49 years with acute COVID-19.

The chain uses TRBV19 and TRBJ2-1, with 9 bases identical to TRBD2. The V segment lost 3 bases and the J segment 8 bases; nucleotides outside the gene matches: 8. The CDR3 runs 15 residues. In germline, CDR1 is LNHDA, CDR2 SQIVND (reference sequence). The CDR3 sequence: CASSIGSSGMYEQFF. The CDR3 DNA sequence: TGTGCCAGTAGTATCGGGTCTAGCGGGATGTATGAGCAGTTCTTC.

The rearrangement uses TRBV29-1 and TRBJ1-1; D uncertain. V shed 4 bases and J shed 6 bases, with 12 bases lying between them. The CDR3 consists of 12 residues. Germline CDR1 reads SQVTM; CDR2 reads ANQGSEA. The CDR3 nucleotides are TGCAGCGTTGTAGGGTTCGGGGCTGAAGCTTTCTTT. Translation gives CSVVGFGAEAFF.

The chain uses TRBV5-1 and TRBJ2-7, with 10 bases that match TRBD2. After removal of 3 bases from V and 4 bases from J, the junction contained 7 bases not matched to a gene. This CDR3 is built from 15 residues. Germline assignment: CDR1 SGHRS and CDR2 YFSETQ. The chain's CDR3 is CASSSTGLAEYEQYF. CDR3 coding DNA: TGCGCCAGCAGCTCGACCGGACTAGCGGAATACGAGCAGTACTTC.

The CDR3 region has the DNA TGTGCCAGCAGGTTGCAGGGACAGCATGAAGCTTTCTTT. Its protein is CASRLQGQHEAFF. The rearrangement uses TRBV11-3 and TRBJ1-1; 7 bases line up with TRBD1. Germline V gives CDR1 SGHNT, CDR2 YENEEA. V lost 6 bases, J lost 7 bases, and 8 bases stayed unmatched. There are 13 residues in the CDR3.

V gene TRBV3-1 (or the pseudogene TRBV3-2) combines with J gene TRBJ2-5, with TRBD1 matching over 7 bases. The CDR3 totals 17 residues. V dropped 4 bases and J dropped 5; count of bases not matched to a gene: 16. Germline V gene data show CDR1 as LGHDT and CDR2 as YNNKEL (reference sequence). The CDR3 is CASSPNRGEVRRETQYF. The DNA of the CDR3 is TGTGCCAGCAGCCCGAACAGGGGAGAGGTTCGTAGGGAGACCCAGTACTTC.

This chain joins TRBV24-1 and TRBJ2-1; 12 positions agree with TRBD2. Germline V gives CDR1 KGHDR, CDR2 SFDVKD. V was clipped by 11 bases and J by 7 bases; unmatched bases: 5. The CDR3 loop spans 13 amino acids. The CDR3 coding sequence is TGTGCCATCACTAGCGGGAGGCAGAATGAGCAGTTCTTC. Protein: CAITSGRQNEQFF.

This clone appeared a single time. The J gene is TRBJ2-2, the V gene TRBV3-1 (or the pseudogene TRBV3-2); TRBD2 aligns across 7 bases. Germline loops: CDR1 LGHDT, CDR2 YNNKEL (reference sequence). The CDR3 length is 15 residues. The DNA of the CDR3 is TGTCCCCCCAGCCAATGGGCTGGGGGGGGCGGGGAGCTGTTTTTT. It is translated as CPPSQWAGGGGELFF.

The gene calls are TRBV5-1 and TRBJ2-1; 8 bases line up with TRBD1. CDR3 length: 15 residues. The J segment lost 8 bases and the V segment lost 0 bases, leaving 7 bases of the junction unmatched. Looked up from germline, CDR1 is SGHRS and CDR2 is YFSETQ. The CDR3 DNA reads as TGCGCCAGCAGCTTGGCGGCAGGGGGCATATATGAGCAGTTCTTC. Protein sequence: CASSLAAGGIYEQFF. Using reference TRBV5-1 and TRBJ2-1 for the parts outside the CDR3, the full variable domain is KAGVTQTPRYLIKTRGQQVTLSCSPISGHRSVSWYQQTPGQGLQFLFEYFSETQRNKGNFPGRFSGRQFSNSRSEMNVSTLELGDSALYLCASSLAAGGIYEQFFGPGTRLTVL.

The chain carries TRBV12-3 or TRBV12-4 and TRBJ2-7; 8 bases align to TRBD2. After removal of 4 bases from V and 5 bases from J, the junction contained 4 bases not matched to a gene. The length of the CDR3 is 13 residues. The CDR3 coding sequence is TGTGCCAGCAGTTGGGGACTAGGAAACGAGCAGTACTTC. Encoded protein: CASSWGLGNEQYF.

The chain carries TRBV9 and TRBJ2-3, with D hard to call. The CDR3 extends over 15 amino acids. The germline CDR1 and CDR2 sequences are SGDLS and YYNGEE. With 4 bases removed from V and 4 bases from J, the gap between germline ends came to 16 bases. The CDR3 region is CASSPRPLGADTQYF. The CDR3 DNA sequence: TGTGCCAGCAGCCCAAGGCCCCTAGGAGCAGATACGCAGTATTTT.

The V and J genes are TRBV11-3 and TRBJ2-1, with D tentatively TRBD2 (6 bases). The CDR3 spans 14 residues. Trimming shortened V by 2 bases and J by 9 bases, and 14 bases separated the two germline ends. CDR1 is SGHNT and CDR2 is YENEEA in the germline V gene. CDR3 loop: CASSLYGRRVEQFF. The CDR3 nucleotides are TGTGCCAGCAGCTTATACGGGAGACGGGTTGAGCAGTTCTTC.

The chain has TRBV5-1 and TRBJ2-1, with D possibly matching TRBD2 (6 bases). CDR3 length equals 15 residues. Germline V gives CDR1 SGHRS, CDR2 YFSETQ. The V and J ends lost 3 bases and 2 bases respectively, with 12 bases between them. The CDR3 DNA is TGCGCCAGCAGCTCAATAACGGGAGCCTACAATGAGCAGTTCTTC. This gives the protein CASSSITGAYNEQFF.

The V call is TRBV4-1, the J call TRBJ1-5, with 8 bases lining up with TRBD1. Germline CDR1 is MGHRA and CDR2 is YSYEKL. The trim removed 1 base at V and 7 bases at J, leaving 6 bases unmatched. The CDR3 runs 15 residues. In nucleotides, the CDR3 is TGCGCCAGCAGCCAAGTCCAGGGGGCTTACCAGCCCCAGCATTTT. Protein product: CASSQVQGAYQPQHF.